The rows below give T cell receptor beta chains drawn from one sample of a study of CXCR3-negative and CXCR3-positive naive CD8 T cells. TCRdb reprocessed the 5' RACE reads, keeping one entry per CDR3 protein, no DNA. The sample's table shows approximately 74,000 distinct CDR3 sequences. The material sequenced was naive CXCR3- CD8+ T cells from blood. These receptor sequences come from a human donor in good health. Some clones in this sample may be carry-over from other donors' samples. Each CDR3 is given with its conserved first and last residue.

v_gene	len	j_gene	CDR3aa
TRBV5-1	14	TRBJ1-2	CASSLGSLYYGYTF
TRBV2	15	TRBJ2-7	CASSEARGTYYEQYF
TRBV23-1	18	TRBJ2-1	CASSQFPRQVSSYNEQFF
TRBV5-1	13	TRBJ2-7	CASSDGGGYEQYF
TRBV7-3	15	TRBJ2-1	CASSLMLAGHNEQFF
TRBV29-1	12	TRBJ2-7	CSVGRGGYEQYF
TRBV11-3	13	TRBJ2-1	CASSAPTGNEQFF
TRBV12-5	13	TRBJ2-1	CASGSRPDNEQFF
TRBV7-9	18	TRBJ2-1	CASSQNYHRVGSYNEQFF
TRBV27	15	TRBJ2-7	CASSLSTGGSHEQYF
TRBV3-1	16	TRBJ2-1	CASSRPGDPSEDEQFF
TRBV4-3	18	TRBJ1-2	CASSQERLQGILNYGYTF
TRBV29-1	18	TRBJ2-3	CSVEFGSGSPSDTDTQYF